This TCR beta chain stems from a study of Graves' ophthalmopathy and Graves' hyperthyroidism. This clonotype has at least ten counts. From RNA, the CDR3 regions of TCR beta chains were amplified and sequenced. HTBI primers were used in a first-round RT-PCR, which preceded a second-round multiplex PCR. TCRdb re-derived calls from the multiplex PCR reads in MiXCR, one entry per CDR3 protein. Found here are around 400,000 distinct CDR3 sequences, about 21% of them singletons; the top ten hold around 3.1%. Losses at the gene ends were 0 bases for V and 9 bases for J; bases not matched to a gene: 2. Germline V gene lookup returns CDR1 SGHNT and CDR2 YENEEA. This CDR3 spans 14 amino acids.

The chain combines TRBV11-3 with TRBJ2-2; TRBD1 agrees at 9 bases. The sample was peripheral blood. This clonotype was obtained from a woman under 30 with stable Graves' hyperthyroidism. The chain's CDR3 is CASSLDTGGRELFF. The CDR3 nucleotides are TGTGCCAGCAGCTTAGACACAGGGGGCCGGGAGCTGTTTTTT.